This T cell receptor beta chain was found in a study of cytomegalovirus exposure and HLA in healthy donors. Researchers ran the PCR with 60 Vbeta and 13 Jbeta primers. TCRdb's table, derived via immunoSEQ multiplex PCR, lists solely in-frame clones and lacks some. The sample contains almost 200,000 clones, 79% of which appear only once. Points from the study as a whole: Cytomegalovirus-associated TCR beta chains were listed, numbering 164.

The CDR3 consists of 14 residues. The J segment lost 4 bases and the V segment lost 7 bases, leaving 8 bases of the junction unmatched. CDR1 and CDR2 from the germline V gene are MDHEN and SYDVKM. This clone was observed a single time. Its target is unknown. The source material was PBMCs. This sequence was found in a woman aged 30 to 39 in good health and CMV-seropositive. V gene TRBV28 combines with J gene TRBJ2-7; 9 nucleotides agree with TRBD1. DNA for the CDR3: TGTGCCAGCAATCGACAGGGGGGATTATACGAGCAGTACTTC. It yields the protein CASNRQGGLYEQYF. Full variable domain (remainder filled in from reference TRBV28 and TRBJ2-7): DVKVTQSSRYLVKRTGEKVFLECVQDMDHENMFWYRQDPGLGLRLIYFSYDVKMKEKGDIPEGYSVSREKKERFSLILESASTNQTSMYLCASNRQGGLYEQYFGPGTRLTVT.